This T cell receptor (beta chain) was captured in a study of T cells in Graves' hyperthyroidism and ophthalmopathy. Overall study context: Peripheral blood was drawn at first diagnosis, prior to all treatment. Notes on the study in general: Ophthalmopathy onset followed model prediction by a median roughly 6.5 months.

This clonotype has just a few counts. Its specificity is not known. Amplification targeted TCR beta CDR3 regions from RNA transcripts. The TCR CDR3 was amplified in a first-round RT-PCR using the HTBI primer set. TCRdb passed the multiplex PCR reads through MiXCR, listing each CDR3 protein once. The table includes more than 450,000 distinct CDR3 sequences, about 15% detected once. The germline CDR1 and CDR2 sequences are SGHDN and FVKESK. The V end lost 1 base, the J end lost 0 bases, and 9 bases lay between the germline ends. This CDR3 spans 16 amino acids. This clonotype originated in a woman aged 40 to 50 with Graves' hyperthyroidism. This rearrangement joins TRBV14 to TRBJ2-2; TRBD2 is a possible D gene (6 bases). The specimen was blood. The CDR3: CASSQVGGSNTGELFF. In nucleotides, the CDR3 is TGTGCCAGCAGCCAAGTGGGGGGATCGAACACCGGGGAGCTGTTTTTT.